This T cell receptor (beta chain) was sequenced for a study of T-cell reconstitution after alpha-beta-depleted transplantation in children. This clonotype was recorded at least ten times. The germline CDR1 and CDR2 sequences are SGDLS and YYNGEE. J was trimmed by 1 base and V by 4 bases; bases with no gene match: 2. The CDR3 extends over 15 amino acids. Unique molecular identifiers tagged the TCRbeta library. TCRdb reanalysed the PCR reads using MiXCR and keeps one entry per CDR3 protein. The sample has about 400,000 distinct CDR3 sequences; roughly 20% are singletons. Sequenced material: PBMCs from the stem cell graft donor, taken from the stem cell graft. The V gene is TRBV9, the J gene TRBJ2-2, with 9 bases lining up with TRBD2. This TCR was recovered from a human donor who donated a stem cell graft to a child with acute myeloid leukemia. CDR3 in amino acids: CASSRSGRNTGELFF. DNA of the CDR3: TGTGCCAGCAGCCGTAGCGGGAGGAACACCGGGGAGCTGTTTTTT.